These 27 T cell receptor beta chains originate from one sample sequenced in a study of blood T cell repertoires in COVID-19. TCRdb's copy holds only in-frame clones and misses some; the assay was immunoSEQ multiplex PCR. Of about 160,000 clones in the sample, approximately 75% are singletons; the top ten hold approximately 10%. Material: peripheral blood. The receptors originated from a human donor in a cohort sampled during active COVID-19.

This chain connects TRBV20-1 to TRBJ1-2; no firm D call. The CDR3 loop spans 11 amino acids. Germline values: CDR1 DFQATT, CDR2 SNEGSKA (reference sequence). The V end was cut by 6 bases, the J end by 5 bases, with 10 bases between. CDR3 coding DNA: TGCAGTGCCACTAGGACTTATGGCTACACCTTC. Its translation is CSATRTYGYTF.

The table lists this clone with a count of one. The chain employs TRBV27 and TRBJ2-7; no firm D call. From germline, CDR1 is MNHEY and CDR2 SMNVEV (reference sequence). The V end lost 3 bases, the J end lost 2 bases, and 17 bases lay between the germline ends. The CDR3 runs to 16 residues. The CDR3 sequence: CASSFRRPTATYEQYF. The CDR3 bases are TGTGCCAGCAGTTTTCGCCGGCCCACAGCCACCTACGAGCAGTACTTC.

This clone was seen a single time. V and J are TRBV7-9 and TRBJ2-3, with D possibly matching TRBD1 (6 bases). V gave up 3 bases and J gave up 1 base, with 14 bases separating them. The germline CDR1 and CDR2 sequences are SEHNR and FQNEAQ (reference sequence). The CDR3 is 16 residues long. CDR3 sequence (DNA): TGTGCCAGCAGCTTCCTTGGCAGGGGAGGCACAGATACGCAGTATTTT. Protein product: CASSFLGRGGTDTQYF.

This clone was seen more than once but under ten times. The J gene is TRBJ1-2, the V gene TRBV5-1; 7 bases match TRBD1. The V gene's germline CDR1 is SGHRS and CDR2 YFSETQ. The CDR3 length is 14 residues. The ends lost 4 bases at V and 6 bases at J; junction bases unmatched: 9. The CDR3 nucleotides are TGCGCCAGCAGCCCGAGGGGGCAAGTTGATGGCTACACCTTC. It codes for CASSPRGQVDGYTF. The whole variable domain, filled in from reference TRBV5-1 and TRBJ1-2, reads KAGVTQTPRYLIKTRGQQVTLSCSPISGHRSVSWYQQTPGQGLQFLFEYFSETQRNKGNFPGRFSGRQFSNSRSEMNVSTLELGDSALYLCASSPRGQVDGYTFGSGTRLTVV.

The chain's CDR3 is CASSYETGNGVSNQPQHF. The CDR3 DNA sequence: TGTGCCAGCAGTTACGAGACAGGGAACGGGGTGAGCAATCAGCCCCAGCATTTT. The chain carries TRBV6-2 or TRBV6-3 and TRBJ1-5; TRBD1 matches at 7 bases. Per germline, CDR1 MNHEY and CDR2 SVGEGT. The J segment lost 1 base and the V segment lost 2 bases, leaving 11 bases of the junction unmatched. The CDR3 spans 18 residues.

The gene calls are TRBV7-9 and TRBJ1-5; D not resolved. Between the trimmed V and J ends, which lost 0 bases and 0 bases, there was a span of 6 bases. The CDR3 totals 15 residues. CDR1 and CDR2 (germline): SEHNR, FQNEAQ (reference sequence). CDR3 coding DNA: TGTGCCAGCAGCTTAGCGGGGAGTAGCAATCAGCCCCAGCATTTT. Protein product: CASSLAGSSNQPQHF.

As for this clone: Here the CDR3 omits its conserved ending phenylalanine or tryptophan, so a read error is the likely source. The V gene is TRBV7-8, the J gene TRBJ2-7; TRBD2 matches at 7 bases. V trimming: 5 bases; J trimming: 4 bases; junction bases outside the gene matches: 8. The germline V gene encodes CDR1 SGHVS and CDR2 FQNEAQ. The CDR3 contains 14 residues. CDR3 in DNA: TGTGCCAGCAGCCTGAATCAAGCGGGGTACGAGCAGTACCTC. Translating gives CASSLNQAGYEQYL.

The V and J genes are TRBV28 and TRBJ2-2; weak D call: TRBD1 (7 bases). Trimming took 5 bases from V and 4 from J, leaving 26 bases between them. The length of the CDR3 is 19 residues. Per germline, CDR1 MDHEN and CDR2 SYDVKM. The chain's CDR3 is CASSQRTGLSGYGTGELFF. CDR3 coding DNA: TGTGCCAGCAGTCAAAGGACAGGTTTAAGCGGGTACGGCACCGGGGAGCTGTTTTTT.

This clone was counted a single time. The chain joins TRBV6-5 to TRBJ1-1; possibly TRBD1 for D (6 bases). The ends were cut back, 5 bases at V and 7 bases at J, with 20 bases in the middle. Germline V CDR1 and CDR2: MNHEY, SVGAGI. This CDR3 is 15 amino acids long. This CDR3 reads CASSHLPQGSGEAFF. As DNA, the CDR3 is TGTGCCAGCAGTCACCTCCCACAGGGCTCGGGTGAAGCTTTCTTT.

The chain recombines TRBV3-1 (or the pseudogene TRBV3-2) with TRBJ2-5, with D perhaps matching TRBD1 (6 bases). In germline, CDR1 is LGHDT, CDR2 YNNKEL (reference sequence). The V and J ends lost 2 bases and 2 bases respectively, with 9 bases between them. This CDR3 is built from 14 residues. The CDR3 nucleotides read TGTGCCAGCAGCCAAAAGACAGGTCAAGAGACCCAGTACTTC. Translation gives CASSQKTGQETQYF.

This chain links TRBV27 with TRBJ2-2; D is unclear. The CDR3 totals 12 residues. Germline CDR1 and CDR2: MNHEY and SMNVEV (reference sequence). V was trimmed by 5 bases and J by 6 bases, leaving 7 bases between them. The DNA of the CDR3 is TGTGCCAGCAGTCGGGTCGCCGGGGAGCTGTTTTTT. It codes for CASSRVAGELFF.

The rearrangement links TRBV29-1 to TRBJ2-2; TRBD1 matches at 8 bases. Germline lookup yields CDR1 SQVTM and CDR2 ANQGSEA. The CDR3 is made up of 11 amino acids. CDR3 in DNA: TGCTCTTACAGGGGGACCGGGGAGCTGTTTTTT. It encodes CSYRGTGELFF.

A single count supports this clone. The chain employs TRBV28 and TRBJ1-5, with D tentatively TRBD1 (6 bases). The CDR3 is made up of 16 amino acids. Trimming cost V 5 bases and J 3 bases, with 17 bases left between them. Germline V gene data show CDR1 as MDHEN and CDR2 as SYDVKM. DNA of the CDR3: TGTGCCAGCAGTCTAAGGGACATCCCTTACAATCAGCCCCAGCATTTT. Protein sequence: CASSLRDIPYNQPQHF.

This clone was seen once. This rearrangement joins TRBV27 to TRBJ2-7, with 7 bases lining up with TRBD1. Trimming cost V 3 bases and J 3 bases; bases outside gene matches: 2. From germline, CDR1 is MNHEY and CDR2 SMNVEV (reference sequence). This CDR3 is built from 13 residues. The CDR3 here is CASSLGTDYEQYF. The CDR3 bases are TGTGCCAGCAGTTTGGGGACAGACTACGAGCAGTACTTC.

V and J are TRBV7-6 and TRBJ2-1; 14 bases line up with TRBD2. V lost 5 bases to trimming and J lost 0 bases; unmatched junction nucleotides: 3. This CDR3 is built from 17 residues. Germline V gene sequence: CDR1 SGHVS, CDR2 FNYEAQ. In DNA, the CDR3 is TGTGCCAGCAGCCGACTAGCGGGAGGGAGCTCCTACAATGAGCAGTTCTTC. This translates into CASSRLAGGSSYNEQFF.

The CDR3 DNA reads as TGTGCCAGCAGCGCAGATACGCAGTATTTT. It translates to CASSADTQYF. The chain recombines TRBV2 with TRBJ2-3; D is unresolved. There are 10 residues in the CDR3. V gave up 6 bases and J gave up 4 bases, with 2 bases separating them. Germline CDR1 and CDR2: SNHLY and FYNNEI.

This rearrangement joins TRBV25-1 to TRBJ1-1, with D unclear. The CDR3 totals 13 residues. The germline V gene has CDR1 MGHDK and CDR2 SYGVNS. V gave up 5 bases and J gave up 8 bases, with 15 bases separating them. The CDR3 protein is CASSCGGQEEAFF. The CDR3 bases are TGTGCCAGCAGTTGTGGCGGGCAAGAAGAAGCTTTCTTT.

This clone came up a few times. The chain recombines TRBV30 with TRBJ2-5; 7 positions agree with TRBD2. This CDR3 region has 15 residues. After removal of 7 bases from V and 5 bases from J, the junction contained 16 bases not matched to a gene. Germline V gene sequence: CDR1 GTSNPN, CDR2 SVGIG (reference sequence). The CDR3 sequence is CASTGRGGRRETQYF. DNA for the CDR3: TGTGCCTCCACGGGGAGGGGAGGAAGAAGGGAGACCCAGTACTTC.

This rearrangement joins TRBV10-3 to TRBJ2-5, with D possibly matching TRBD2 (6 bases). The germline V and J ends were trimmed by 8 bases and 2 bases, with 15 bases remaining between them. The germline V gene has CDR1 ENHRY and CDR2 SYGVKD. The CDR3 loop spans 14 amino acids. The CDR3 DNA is TGTGCCATCGAACTAGCAAGGATACAAGAGACCCAGTACTTC. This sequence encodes CAIELARIQETQYF.

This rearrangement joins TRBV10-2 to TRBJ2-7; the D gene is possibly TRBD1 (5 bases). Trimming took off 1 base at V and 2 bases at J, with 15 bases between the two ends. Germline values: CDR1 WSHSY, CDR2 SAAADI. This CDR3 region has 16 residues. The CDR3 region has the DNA TGCGCCAGCAGTGAGTTCGGCAGGGCCTTGACCTACGAGCAGTACTTC. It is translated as CASSEFGRALTYEQYF.

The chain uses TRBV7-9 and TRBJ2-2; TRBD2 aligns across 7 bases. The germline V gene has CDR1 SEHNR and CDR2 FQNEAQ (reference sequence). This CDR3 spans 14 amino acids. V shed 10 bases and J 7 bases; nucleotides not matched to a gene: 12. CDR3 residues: CAKKRGIENGELFF. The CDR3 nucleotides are TGTGCCAAGAAGCGGGGCATTGAGAACGGGGAGCTGTTTTTT.

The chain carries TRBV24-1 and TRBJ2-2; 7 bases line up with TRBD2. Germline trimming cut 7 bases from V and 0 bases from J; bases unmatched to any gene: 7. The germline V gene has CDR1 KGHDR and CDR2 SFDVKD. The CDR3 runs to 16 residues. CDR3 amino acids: CATSSYAGANTGELFF. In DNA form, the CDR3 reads TGTGCCACCAGCTCCTACGCGGGGGCGAACACCGGGGAGCTGTTTTTT.

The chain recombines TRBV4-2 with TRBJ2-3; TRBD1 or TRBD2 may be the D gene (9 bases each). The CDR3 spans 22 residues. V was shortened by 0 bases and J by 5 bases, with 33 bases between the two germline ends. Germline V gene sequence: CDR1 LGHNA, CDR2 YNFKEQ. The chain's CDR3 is CASSQETGGAIAGGFGVDTQYF. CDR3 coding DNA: TGTGCCAGCAGCCAAGAGACAGGGGGAGCTATTGCGGGGGGGTTTGGTGTAGATACGCAGTATTTT.

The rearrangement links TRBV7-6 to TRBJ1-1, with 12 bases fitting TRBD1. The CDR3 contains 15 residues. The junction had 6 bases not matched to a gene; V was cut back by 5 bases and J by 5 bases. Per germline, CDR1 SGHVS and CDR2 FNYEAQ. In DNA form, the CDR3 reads TGTGCCAGCAGCCCAGGGACAGGGGGCAGGACTGAAGCTTTCTTT. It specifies CASSPGTGGRTEAFF. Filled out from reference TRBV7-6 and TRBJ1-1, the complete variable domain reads GAGVSQSPRYKVTKRGQDVALRCDPISGHVSLYWYRQALGQGPEFLTYFNYEAQQDKSGLPNDRFSAERPEGSISTLTIQRTEQRDSAMYRCASSPGTGGRTEAFFGQGTRLTVV.

CDR3 nucleotide sequence: TGTGCCAGCAGCGTAGGGCAGTTCTACGAGCAGTACTTC. It encodes CASSVGQFYEQYF. The chain combines TRBV9 with TRBJ2-7; D call uncertain. V gave up 0 bases and J gave up 3 bases, with 7 bases separating them. This CDR3 has 13 amino acids. CDR1 SGDLS and CDR2 YYNGEE come from the germline V gene.

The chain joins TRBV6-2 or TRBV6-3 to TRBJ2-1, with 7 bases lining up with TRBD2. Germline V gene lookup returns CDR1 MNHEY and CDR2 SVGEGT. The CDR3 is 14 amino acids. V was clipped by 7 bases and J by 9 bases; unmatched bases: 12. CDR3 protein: CASTPGLNLAEQFF. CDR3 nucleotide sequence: TGTGCCAGCACCCCGGGACTAAATCTGGCTGAGCAGTTCTTC.

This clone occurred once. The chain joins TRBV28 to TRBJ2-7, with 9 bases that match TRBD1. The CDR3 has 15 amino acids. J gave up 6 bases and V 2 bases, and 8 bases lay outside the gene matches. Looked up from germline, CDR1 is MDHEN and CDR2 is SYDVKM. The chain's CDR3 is CASSLTGQGGSEQYF. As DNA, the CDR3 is TGTGCCAGCAGTTTAACGGGACAGGGTGGTTCCGAGCAGTACTTC. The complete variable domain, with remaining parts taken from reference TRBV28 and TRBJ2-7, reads DVKVTQSSRYLVKRTGEKVFLECVQDMDHENMFWYRQDPGLGLRLIYFSYDVKMKEKGDIPEGYSVSREKKERFSLILESASTNQTSMYLCASSLTGQGGSEQYFGPGTRLTVT.